These 26 T cell receptor beta chains were sequenced from one sample in a study of cytomegalovirus exposure and HLA in healthy donors. PCR was performed using 60 Vbeta and 13 Jbeta primers. Sequencing used immunoSEQ multiplex PCR; TCRdb keeps in-frame clones, though not all of them. This sample carries 52,000 or so clones, 75% to 80% of them seen once, and the ten largest clones take less than 1.5%. Sequencing used PBMCs. These TCRs come from a female donor in good health and CMV-seronegative.

This chain links TRBV18 with TRBJ2-7; TRBD1 matches at 7 bases. With V trimmed by 8 bases and J by 3 bases, 7 bases remained unmatched. This CDR3 spans 13 amino acids. The germline gives CDR1 KGHSH, CDR2 LQKENI. The chain's CDR3 is CASARDRYYEQYF. DNA of the CDR3: TGTGCCAGCGCCCGGGACAGATACTACGAGCAGTACTTC.

This chain's CDR3 is CASSASGTSVGYEQFF. As DNA, the CDR3 is TGCGCCAGCAGCGCTTCCGGGACTAGCGTTGGGTATGAGCAGTTCTTC. This chain connects TRBV5-1 to TRBJ2-1; TRBD2 matches at 10 bases. This CDR3 has 16 amino acids. Trimming took 4 bases from V and 8 from J; bases not matched to a gene: 12. Germline V lookup: CDR1 SGHRS, CDR2 YFSETQ. The complete variable domain, with remaining parts taken from reference TRBV5-1 and TRBJ2-1, reads KAGVTQTPRYLIKTRGQQVTLSCSPISGHRSVSWYQQTPGQGLQFLFEYFSETQRNKGNFPGRFSGRQFSNSRSEMNVSTLELGDSALYLCASSASGTSVGYEQFFGPGTRLTVL.

The rearrangement uses TRBV2 and TRBJ1-5, with TRBD1 matching 10 bases. Germline assignment: CDR1 SNHLY and CDR2 FYNNEI. This CDR3 contains 15 residues. The trim removed 3 bases at V and 3 bases at J, leaving 2 bases unmatched. The CDR3 reads CASSEGQGFNQPQHF. In DNA form, the CDR3 reads TGTGCCAGCAGTGAGGGACAGGGGTTCAATCAGCCCCAGCATTTT.

The chain links TRBV7-2 to TRBJ1-2; D unclear. CDR1 SGHTA and CDR2 FQGNSA come from the germline V gene. Trimming took off 5 bases at V and 8 bases at J, with 12 bases between the two ends. This CDR3 has 12 amino acids. The CDR3 sequence is CASSTSRVGYTF. The DNA for the CDR3 is TGTGCCAGCAGCACGAGCCGAGTGGGCTACACCTTC.

The chain recombines TRBV5-6 with TRBJ1-2; D uncertain. The CDR3 is 13 amino acids. V lost 1 base, J lost 2 bases, and 6 bases lay in between. Per germline, CDR1 SGHDT and CDR2 YYEEEE. CDR3 region: CASSLSGNYGYTF. CDR3 DNA sequence: TGTGCCAGCAGCTTGTCTGGCAACTATGGCTACACCTTC.

The rearrangement uses TRBV5-6 and TRBJ1-1, with no clear D. From germline, CDR1 is SGHDT and CDR2 YYEEEE. The CDR3 totals 14 residues. The V end was cut by 0 bases, the J end by 3 bases, with 9 bases between. CDR3 nucleotides: TGTGCCAGCAGCTTGGGACCGGGTGACACTGAAGCTTTCTTT. Its translation: CASSLGPGDTEAFF.

The chain uses TRBV5-1 and TRBJ1-5; TRBD1 agrees at 10 bases. The V gene's germline CDR1 is SGHRS and CDR2 YFSETQ. This CDR3 region has 15 residues. The V and J ends lost 3 bases and 5 bases, in that order; junction bases with no gene match: 5. The CDR3 bases are TGCGCCAGCAGCTCCGGGACAGGGGACGATCAGCCCCAGCATTTT. This gives the protein CASSSGTGDDQPQHF.

This clone showed up just a few times. The chain joins TRBV9 to TRBJ2-5; 11 bases align to TRBD1. The trim removed 4 bases at V and 5 bases at J, leaving 7 bases unmatched. CDR3 length equals 15 residues. The germline V gene encodes CDR1 SGDLS and CDR2 YYNGEE. This chain's CDR3 is CASSTGQGAGETQYF. The CDR3 DNA sequence: TGTGCCAGCAGCACTGGACAGGGGGCTGGGGAGACCCAGTACTTC.

The chain links TRBV19 to TRBJ1-5; D call uncertain. V was pared by 7 bases and J by 2 bases, with 15 bases between. This CDR3 spans 15 amino acids. Germline V lookup: CDR1 LNHDA, CDR2 SQIVND (reference sequence). The CDR3 DNA sequence: TGTGCCAGTAAGGCCGAACCTCGGGGCAATCAGCCCCAGCATTTT. Protein sequence: CASKAEPRGNQPQHF. The entire variable domain, with the rest obtained from reference TRBV19 and TRBJ1-5, is as follows: DGGITQSPKYLFRKEGQNVTLSCEQNLNHDAMYWYRQDPGQGLRLIYYSQIVNDFQKGDIAEGYSVSREKKESFPLTVTSAQKNPTAFYLCASKAEPRGNQPQHFGDGTRLSIL.

The chain links TRBV7-9 to TRBJ1-2, with 9 bases fitting TRBD1. Germline CDR1 and CDR2: SEHNR and FQNEAQ (reference sequence). With V trimmed by 2 bases and J by 1 base, 2 bases remained unmatched. The CDR3 runs to 15 residues. The CDR3 here is CASSLRGQGNYGYTF. CDR3 DNA sequence: TGTGCCAGCAGCTTAAGGGGACAGGGTAACTATGGCTACACCTTC.

The rearrangement uses TRBV7-9 and TRBJ1-1, with TRBD1 matching over 9 bases. CDR1 and CDR2 (germline): SEHNR, FQNEAQ (reference sequence). V lost 5 bases, J lost 0 bases, and 4 bases stayed unmatched. This CDR3 spans 15 amino acids. CDR3 amino acids: CASSVRQGVNTEAFF. The CDR3 DNA follows: TGTGCCAGCAGCGTTCGACAGGGGGTGAACACTGAAGCTTTCTTT. The complete variable domain, with remaining parts taken from reference TRBV7-9 and TRBJ1-1, reads DTGVSQNPRHKITKRGQNVTFRCDPISEHNRLYWYRQTLGQGPEFLTYFQNEAQLEKSRLLSDRFSAERPKGSFSTLEIQRTEQGDSAMYLCASSVRQGVNTEAFFGQGTRLTVV.

This clone was seen a handful of times. The chain joins TRBV2 to TRBJ1-1; D perhaps matches TRBD1 (5 bases). V lost 7 bases and J 1 base, leaving 13 bases between the germline ends. Germline V CDR1 and CDR2: SNHLY, FYNNEI. The CDR3 consists of 14 residues. The DNA of the CDR3 is TGTGCCAGCATTAGACAGCACTCGAACACTGAAGCTTTCTTT. This sequence encodes CASIRQHSNTEAFF.

Only a few counts were recorded for this clone. V usage is TRBV7-2 and J usage is TRBJ1-2; no reliable D call. The CDR3 spans 14 residues. Germline CDR1 and CDR2: SGHTA and FQGNSA. V lost 5 bases and J lost 1, with 11 bases in between. CDR3 coding DNA: TGTGCCAGCAGCCTCTCGGGGAGTAACTATGGCTACACCTTC. Translation: CASSLSGSNYGYTF.

This chain uses TRBV6-8 with TRBJ1-2, with TRBD1 matching over 8 bases. Per germline, CDR1 MNHGY and CDR2 SAAAGT. The CDR3 has 13 residues. V lost 7 bases and J lost 3; bases outside the gene matches: 4. CDR3 loop: CASNDRGYYGYTF. CDR3 in DNA: TGTGCCAGCAACGACAGGGGATACTATGGCTACACCTTC.

A single count supports this clone. The chain employs TRBV4-3 and TRBJ2-1; D gene unclear. The CDR3 has 13 amino acids. CDR1 is LGHNA, CDR2 YSLEER, per germline. V was pared by 0 bases and J by 6 bases, with 6 bases between. This CDR3 is CASSQDRSNEQFF. CDR3 coding DNA: TGCGCCAGCAGCCAAGATCGTAGCAATGAGCAGTTCTTC.

V usage is TRBV13 and J usage is TRBJ2-5; TRBD1 aligns across 7 bases. The DNA end lines up better with TRBJ2-7; the J call may be wrong. The length of the CDR3 is 14 residues. Germline V gives CDR1 PRHDT, CDR2 FYEKMQ (reference sequence). The CDR3 reads CASSLADRADEQYF. The DNA of the CDR3 is TGTGCCAGCAGCTTAGCCGACAGGGCGGACGAGCAGTACTTC.

This clone has only a few counts. The chain combines TRBV9 with TRBJ2-7; no clear D gene. CDR3 size: 13 residues. Between the trimmed V and J ends, which lost 0 bases and 1 base, there was a span of 5 bases. Germline V lookup: CDR1 SGDLS, CDR2 YYNGEE. The CDR3 bases are TGTGCCAGCAGCGTAGACAGTTCCTACGAGCAGTACTTC. Protein product: CASSVDSSYEQYF.

This clone was detected once. V and J are TRBV11-2 and TRBJ1-4; D perhaps matches TRBD1 (6 bases). The V end lost 5 bases, the J end lost 0 bases, and 10 bases lay between the germline ends. Germline CDR1 reads SGHAT; CDR2 reads FQNNGV. There are 15 residues in the CDR3. This CDR3 is CASSPPGATNEKLFF. CDR3 bases: TGTGCCAGCAGCCCGCCAGGGGCAACTAATGAAAAACTGTTTTTT. The entire variable domain, with the rest obtained from reference TRBV11-2 and TRBJ1-4, is as follows: EAGVAQSPRYKIIEKRQSVAFWCNPISGHATLYWYQQILGQGPKLLIQFQNNGVVDDSQLPKDRFSAERLKGVDSTLKIQPAKLEDSAVYLCASSPPGATNEKLFFGSGTQLSVL.

The chain recombines TRBV11-2 with TRBJ1-2; no clear D gene. V was cut by 0 bases and J by 5 bases, with 10 bases left in between. In germline, CDR1 is SGHAT, CDR2 FQNNGV. The CDR3 length is 14 residues. The CDR3 DNA reads TGTGCCAGCAGCTTAGAGGGGAGGGTGTATGGCTACACCTTC. Encoded protein: CASSLEGRVYGYTF. The variable domain in full, with the rest retrieved from reference TRBV11-2 and TRBJ1-2, is EAGVAQSPRYKIIEKRQSVAFWCNPISGHATLYWYQQILGQGPKLLIQFQNNGVVDDSQLPKDRFSAERLKGVDSTLKIQPAKLEDSAVYLCASSLEGRVYGYTFGSGTRLTVV.

The V call is TRBV5-1, the J call TRBJ1-3; D call uncertain. CDR3 length equals 14 residues. V dropped 2 bases and J dropped 2 bases, with 8 bases sitting between them. Germline loops: CDR1 SGHRS, CDR2 YFSETQ. DNA for the CDR3: TGCGCCAGCAGCTTATCACAGCCTGGAAACACCATATATTTT. It is translated as CASSLSQPGNTIYF.

Only a few counts were recorded for this clone. V is TRBV5-6 and J is TRBJ1-2, with no clear D. This CDR3 is 12 amino acids long. Trimming left V 0 bases short and J 8 bases short, with 8 bases between. Germline assignment: CDR1 SGHDT and CDR2 YYEEEE. Here the CDR3 reads CASSLGRMGYTF. CDR3 DNA sequence: TGTGCCAGCAGCTTGGGCAGAATGGGCTACACCTTC.

V gene TRBV27 combines with J gene TRBJ1-2; 9 positions agree with TRBD1. Germline CDR1 and CDR2: MNHEY and SMNVEV (reference sequence). V lost 5 bases, J lost 5 bases, and 6 bases stayed unmatched. The CDR3 loop spans 14 amino acids. CDR3 region: CASSHRGQGYGYTF. As DNA, the CDR3 is TGTGCCAGCAGTCACAGGGGGCAGGGTTATGGCTACACCTTC.

The genes are TRBV6-1 and TRBJ2-3; 13 bases fit TRBD2. The J segment lost 6 bases and the V segment lost 11 bases, leaving 8 bases of the junction unmatched. Germline lookup yields CDR1 MNHNS and CDR2 SASEGT. This CDR3 is built from 14 residues. The DNA for the CDR3 is TGTGCCGCCAAACTAGCGGGGGGGCAGGATACGCAGTATTTT. This codes for CAAKLAGGQDTQYF.

The chain has TRBV5-8 and TRBJ1-5, with D perhaps matching TRBD1 (6 bases). The CDR3 consists of 19 residues. V was clipped by 3 bases and J by 0 bases, with 22 bases between them. Germline V gene lookup returns CDR1 SGHTS and CDR2 YDEGEE. The CDR3 sequence: CASSYIRRIKGDSNQPQHF. As DNA, the CDR3 is TGTGCCAGCAGCTATATACGGCGAATCAAGGGGGATAGCAATCAGCCCCAGCATTTT. Variable domain in full (rest from reference TRBV5-8 and TRBJ1-5): EAGVTQSPTHLIKTRGQQATLRCSPISGHTSVYWYQQALGLGLQFLLWYDEGEERNRGNFPPRFSGRQFPNYSSELNVNALELEDSALYLCASSYIRRIKGDSNQPQHFGDGTRLSIL.

This clone was found once. The chain joins TRBV7-9 to TRBJ1-1; D unresolved. CDR3 size: 14 residues. Germline V gene data show CDR1 as SEHNR and CDR2 as FQNEAQ (reference sequence). The V and J ends lost 1 base and 6 bases respectively, with 12 bases between them. The CDR3 DNA sequence: TGTGCCAGCAGCTTAGGCGGGTTGGTAGCTGAAGCTTTCTTT. Encoded protein: CASSLGGLVAEAFF.

This chain connects TRBV27 to TRBJ1-2; the D gene is possibly TRBD1 (5 bases). The V gene's germline CDR1 is MNHEY and CDR2 SMNVEV (reference sequence). The CDR3 is 15 amino acids. The V end lost 0 bases, the J end lost 5 bases, and 13 bases lay between the germline ends. The CDR3 DNA is TGTGCCAGCAGTTTATCGGGCCAGGGAAGATATGGCTACACCTTC. It specifies CASSLSGQGRYGYTF.